This T cell receptor (beta chain) is from a study of blood T cell repertoires in COVID-19. Clones were sequenced by immunoSEQ multiplex PCR, and TCRdb holds only the in-frame ones, with some missing. The table has about 250,000 clones, about 80% seen once. Seattle-derived patients entered the study during active infection and were followed longitudinally. Trimming shortened V by 1 base and J by 4 bases, and 10 bases separated the two germline ends. Germline V gene lookup returns CDR1 GTSNPN and CDR2 SVGIG (reference sequence). This CDR3 is 13 amino acids long. The sequenced sample consisted of peripheral blood. The clonotype originates from a person aged 70 to 79 with COVID-19, enrolled during active disease. V and J are TRBV30 and TRBJ1-2, with D unclear. The CDR3 protein is CAWSDPTAYGYTF. The CDR3 DNA reads as TGTGCCTGGAGTGATCCCACAGCCTATGGCTACACCTTC.